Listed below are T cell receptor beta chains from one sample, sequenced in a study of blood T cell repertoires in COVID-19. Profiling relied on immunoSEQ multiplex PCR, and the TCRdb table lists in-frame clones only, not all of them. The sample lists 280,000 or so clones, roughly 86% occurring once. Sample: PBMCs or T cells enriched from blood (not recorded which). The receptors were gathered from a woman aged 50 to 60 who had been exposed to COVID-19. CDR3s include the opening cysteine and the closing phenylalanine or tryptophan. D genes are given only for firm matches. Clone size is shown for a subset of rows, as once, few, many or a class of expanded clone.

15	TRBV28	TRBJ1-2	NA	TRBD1	CASRRTRQGVYGYTF	TGTGCCAGCAGAAGAACCCGACAGGGGGTCTATGGCTACACCTTC
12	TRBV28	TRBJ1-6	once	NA	CASSQLNSPLHF	TGTGCCAGCAGCCAACTAAATTCACCCCTCCACTTT
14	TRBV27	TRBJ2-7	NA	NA	CASSLQGPGYEQYF	TGTGCCAGCAGTTTACAGGGGCCAGGCTACGAGCAGTACTTC
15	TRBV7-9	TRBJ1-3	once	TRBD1	CASSARTGVGNTIYF	TGTGCCAGCAGCGCACGTACAGGGGTTGGAAACACCATATATTTT
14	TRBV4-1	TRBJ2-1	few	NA	CASSQESAHNEQFF	TGCGCCAGCAGCCAAGAGTCCGCGCACAATGAGCAGTTCTTC
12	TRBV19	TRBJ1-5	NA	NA	CATRQVGQPQHF	TGTGCCACCAGACAGGTCGGTCAGCCCCAGCATTTT
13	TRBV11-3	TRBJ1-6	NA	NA	CASSSSSRAPLHF	TGTGCCAGCAGCTCCTCTTCGCGGGCACCCCTCCACTTT
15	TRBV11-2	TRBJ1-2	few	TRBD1	CASSLGQGANYGYTF	TGTGCCAGCAGCTTAGGACAGGGCGCTAACTATGGCTACACCTTC
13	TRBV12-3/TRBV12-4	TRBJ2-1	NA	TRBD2	CASSNLAGQREFF	TGTGCCAGCAGTAACCTAGCGGGGCAGCGAGAGTTCTTC
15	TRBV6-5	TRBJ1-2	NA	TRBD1	CASRTGGTDPYGDTF	TGTGCCAGCAGGACCGGTGGGACAGATCCGTATGGTGACACCTTC
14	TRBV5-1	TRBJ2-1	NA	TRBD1	CASSSQTGDQEQFF	TGCGCCAGCAGCTCCCAGACAGGGGATCAGGAGCAGTTCTTC
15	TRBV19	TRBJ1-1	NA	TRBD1	CASSVGTGRRTEAFF	TGTGCCAGTAGTGTCGGGACAGGGCGTCGGACTGAAGCTTTCTTT
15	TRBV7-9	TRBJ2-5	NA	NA	CASSLVGSGQETQYF	TGTGCCAGCAGCTTAGTTGGTAGCGGTCAAGAGACCCAGTACTTC
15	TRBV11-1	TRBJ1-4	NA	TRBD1	CASSFGTGPNEKLFF	TGTGCCAGCAGCTTCGGGACAGGCCCTAATGAAAAACTGTTTTTT
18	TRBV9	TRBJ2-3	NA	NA	CASSAGGGFPDSADTQYF	TGTGCCAGCAGCGCTGGTGGAGGGTTCCCGGACTCCGCAGATACGCAGTATTTT
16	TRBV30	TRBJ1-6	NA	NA	CAWNQRGGLVGSPLHF	TGTGCCTGGAACCAGAGGGGGGGGCTGGTAGGGTCACCCCTCCACTTT
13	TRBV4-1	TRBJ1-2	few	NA	CASSQDPGLGYTF	TGCGCCAGCAGCCAAGATCCAGGGCTTGGCTACACCTTC
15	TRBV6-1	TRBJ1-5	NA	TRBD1	CASSERTGYNQPQHF	TGTGCCAGCAGTGAAAGGACAGGGTATAATCAGCCCCAGCATTTT
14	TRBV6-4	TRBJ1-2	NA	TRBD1	CASSADRGKMGYTF	TGTGCCAGCAGTGCGGACAGGGGGAAGATGGGCTACACCTTC
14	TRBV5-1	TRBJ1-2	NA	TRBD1	CASSSGTGAHGYTF	TGCGCCAGCAGCTCCGGGACAGGGGCTCATGGCTACACCTTC
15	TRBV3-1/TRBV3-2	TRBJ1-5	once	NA	CASSDRAQLNQPQHF	TGTGCCAGCAGCGACAGAGCACAGCTGAATCAGCCCCAGCATTTT
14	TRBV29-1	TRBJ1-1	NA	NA	CSVLKTGQRTEAFF	TGCAGCGTGTTAAAAACAGGGCAGAGAACTGAAGCTTTCTTT
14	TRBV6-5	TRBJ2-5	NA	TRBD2	CASTGLAGQETQYF	TGTGCCAGCACAGGACTAGCGGGGCAAGAGACCCAGTACTTC
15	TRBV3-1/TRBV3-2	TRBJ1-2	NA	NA	CASSLRLDRRYGYTF	TGTGCCAGCAGCCTTCGCCTTGACAGAAGATATGGCTACACCTTC
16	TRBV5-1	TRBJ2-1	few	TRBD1	CASSLEGQVRYNEQFF	TGCGCCAGCAGCTTGGAGGGACAGGTGAGATACAATGAGCAGTTCTTC
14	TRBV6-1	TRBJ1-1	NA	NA	CASSEFLQNTEAFF	TGTGCCAGCAGTGAATTTTTACAAAACACTGAAGCTTTCTTT
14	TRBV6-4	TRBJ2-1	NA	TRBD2	CASSDSGEVNEQFF	TGTGCCAGCAGTGATAGCGGGGAGGTCAATGAGCAGTTCTTC
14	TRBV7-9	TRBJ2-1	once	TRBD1	CASSTGGGGNEQFF	TGTGCCAGCAGCACAGGGGGAGGTGGCAATGAGCAGTTCTTC
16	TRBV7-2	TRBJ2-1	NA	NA	CASSLRAGANYNEQFF	TGTGCCAGCAGCTTAAGGGCGGGGGCCAACTACAATGAGCAGTTCTTC
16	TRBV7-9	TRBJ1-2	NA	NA	CASSLSLGDNNYGYTF	TGTGCCAGCAGCTTATCTTTGGGGGACAATAACTATGGCTACACCTTC
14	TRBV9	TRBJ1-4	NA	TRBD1	CASSTRGLGEKLFF	TGTGCCAGCAGCACCAGGGGGCTGGGAGAAAAACTGTTTTTT
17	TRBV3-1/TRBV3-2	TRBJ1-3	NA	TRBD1	CASSHRGQGGPGNTIYF	TGTGCCAGCAGCCACCGCGGACAGGGAGGCCCTGGAAACACCATATATTTT
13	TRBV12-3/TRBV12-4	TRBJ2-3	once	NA	CASSLQITDTQYF	TGTGCCAGCAGCCTCCAGATCACAGATACGCAGTATTTT
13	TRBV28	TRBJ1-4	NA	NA	CATLFGAPEKLFF	TGTGCCACCTTGTTTGGGGCACCTGAAAAACTGTTTTTT
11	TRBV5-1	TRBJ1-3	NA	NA	CASSRGNTIYF	TGCGCCAGCAGCCGGGGAAACACCATATATTTT
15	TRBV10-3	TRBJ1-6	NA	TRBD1	CAISDGTGVGSPLHF	TGTGCCATCAGCGACGGGACAGGGGTTGGGTCACCCCTCCACTTT
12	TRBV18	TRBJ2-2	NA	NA	CASSRPQGELFF	TGTGCCAGCTCACGGCCCCAAGGGGAGCTGTTTTTT
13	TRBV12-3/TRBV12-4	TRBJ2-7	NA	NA	CASSPGVSYEQYF	TGTGCCAGCAGTCCGGGGGTCTCCTACGAGCAGTACTTC
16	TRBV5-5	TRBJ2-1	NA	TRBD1	CASSLEGTTGVNEQFF	TGTGCCAGCAGCTTGGAAGGGACGACAGGGGTGAATGAGCAGTTCTTC
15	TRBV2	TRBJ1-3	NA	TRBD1	CASSEGQGPGNTIYF	TGTGCCAGCAGTGAAGGACAGGGCCCTGGAAACACCATATATTTT
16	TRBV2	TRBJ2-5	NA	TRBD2	CASSGVSGGIWETQYF	TGTGCCAGCAGTGGAGTTAGCGGGGGAATCTGGGAGACCCAGTACTTC
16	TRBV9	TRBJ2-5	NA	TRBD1	CASSTSTGGGQETQYF	TGTGCCAGCAGCACCTCGACAGGGGGCGGGCAAGAGACCCAGTACTTC
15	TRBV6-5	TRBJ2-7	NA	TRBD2	CASRGSGGYSYEQYF	TGTGCCAGCAGGGGTAGCGGGGGATATTCCTACGAGCAGTACTTC
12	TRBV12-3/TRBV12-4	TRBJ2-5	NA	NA	CASSPRGETQYF	TGTGCCAGCAGTCCCCGGGGGGAGACCCAGTACTTC
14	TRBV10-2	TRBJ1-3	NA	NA	CASLGAGSGNTIYF	TGCGCCAGCTTAGGGGCTGGGTCTGGAAACACCATATATTTT